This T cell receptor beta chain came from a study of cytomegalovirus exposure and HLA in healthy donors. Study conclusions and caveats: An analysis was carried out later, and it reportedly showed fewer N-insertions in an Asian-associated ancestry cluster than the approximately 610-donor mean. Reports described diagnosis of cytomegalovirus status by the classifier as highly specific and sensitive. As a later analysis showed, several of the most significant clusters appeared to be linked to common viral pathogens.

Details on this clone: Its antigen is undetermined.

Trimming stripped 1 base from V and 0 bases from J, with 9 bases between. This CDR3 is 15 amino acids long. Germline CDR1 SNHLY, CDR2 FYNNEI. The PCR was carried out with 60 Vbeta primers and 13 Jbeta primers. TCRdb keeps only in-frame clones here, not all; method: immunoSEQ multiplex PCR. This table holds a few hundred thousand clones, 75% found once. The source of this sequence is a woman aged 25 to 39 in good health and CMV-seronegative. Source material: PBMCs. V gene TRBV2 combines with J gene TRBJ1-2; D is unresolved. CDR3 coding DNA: TGTGCCAGCAGTGAAGAATATGTGTCTAACTATGGCTACACCTTC. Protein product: CASSEEYVSNYGYTF.